One and the same sample provided the 14 T cell receptor beta chains below, sequenced in a study of shared clonotypes between healthy human individuals. The data were produced by immunoSEQ multiplex PCR, yet TCRdb's version contains in-frame clones alone and is incomplete. The data contain about 2.4 million clones, approximately 94% of them singletons. Specimen: naive CD4+ T cells sorted from blood. Subset of the sample: CD45RA+ positively selected. These receptors all come from a man younger than 35 in good health.

DNA for the CDR3: TGTGCCTGGGGGGTGGACTATGGCTACACCTTC. It yields the protein CAWGVDYGYTF. The chain links TRBV30 to TRBJ1-2; no reliable D call. V dropped 5 bases and J dropped 3 bases, with 7 bases sitting between them. CDR3 length equals 11 residues. Germline CDR1 reads GTSNPN; CDR2 reads SVGIG (reference sequence).

The V call is TRBV4-1, the J call TRBJ1-2; D ambiguous. This CDR3 spans 14 amino acids. V dropped 2 bases and J dropped 2 bases, with 9 bases sitting between them. Germline lookup yields CDR1 MGHRA and CDR2 YSYEKL. CDR3 DNA: TGCGCCAGCAGCCAACCCGGATACAACTATGGCTACACCTTC. Protein sequence: CASSQPGYNYGYTF.

With respect to this clone: Sequence at one end of the junction differs from germline and may be a read error. The chain's CDR3 is CASSLNPSYEQYF. The CDR3 DNA sequence: TGTGCTAGCAGCCTGAACCCATCCTACGAGCAGTACTTC. V is TRBV7-7 and J is TRBJ2-7, with D uncertain. The CDR3 is made up of 13 amino acids. Germline assignment: CDR1 SSHAT and CDR2 FNYEAQ (reference sequence).

CDR3 amino acids: CASEGALNTGELFF. CDR3 DNA: TGTGCCAGCGAAGGGGCACTGAACACCGGGGAGCTGTTTTTT. The chain carries TRBV19 and TRBJ2-2, with a weak D call TRBD1 (5 bases). Deletions cut 9 bases from V and 1 base from J, with 12 bases between. Germline V CDR1 and CDR2: LNHDA, SQIVND (reference sequence). The CDR3 totals 14 residues. Full variable domain (rest looked up from reference TRBV19 and TRBJ2-2): DGGITQSPKYLFRKEGQNVTLSCEQNLNHDAMYWYRQDPGQGLRLIYYSQIVNDFQKGDIAEGYSVSREKKESFPLTVTSAQKNPTAFYLCASEGALNTGELFFGEGSRLTVL.

With regard to this clone: The sample contains more than one DNA sequence encoding this CDR3. The gene calls are TRBV7-9 and TRBJ2-5; weak D call: TRBD1 (6 bases). This CDR3 has 14 residues. Per germline, CDR1 SEHNR and CDR2 FQNEAQ (reference sequence). The V gene lost 5 bases and the J gene lost 1 base, with 11 bases spanning the gap. CDR3 region: CASSATGLQETQYF. CDR3 nucleotide sequence: TGTGCCAGCAGCGCCACAGGGCTCCAAGAGACCCAGTACTTC.

In this sample, this clone turned up once. Within the sample, other DNA sequences also encode this same CDR3. The chain employs TRBV5-1 and TRBJ1-4; maybe TRBD1 (5 bases). Trimming removed 1 base from V and 8 bases from J, with 12 bases in between. Germline V CDR1 and CDR2: SGHRS, YFSETQ. The CDR3 loop spans 14 amino acids. The CDR3 region is CASSLSQGGEKLFF. DNA for the CDR3: TGCGCCAGCAGCTTGTCCCAGGGTGGGGAAAAACTGTTTTTT. The whole variable domain, filled in from reference TRBV5-1 and TRBJ1-4, reads KAGVTQTPRYLIKTRGQQVTLSCSPISGHRSVSWYQQTPGQGLQFLFEYFSETQRNKGNFPGRFSGRQFSNSRSEMNVSTLELGDSALYLCASSLSQGGEKLFFGSGTQLSVL.

Notes on this clone: Other nucleotide sequences from this sample produce the same CDR3. V usage is TRBV9 and J usage is TRBJ2-1; 13 bases line up with TRBD2. The germline V gene encodes CDR1 SGDLS and CDR2 YYNGEE. The V segment lost 4 bases and the J segment 0 bases; nucleotides outside the gene matches: 4. CDR3 size: 17 residues. The CDR3 DNA is TGTGCCAGCAGCCCCCGGACTAGCGGGAGCTCCTACAATGAGCAGTTCTTC. Translating gives CASSPRTSGSSYNEQFF.

The chain combines TRBV9 with TRBJ1-2, with 7 nucleotides matching TRBD1. The CDR3 contains 17 residues. The germline gives CDR1 SGDLS, CDR2 YYNGEE. The V segment lost 3 bases and the J segment 7 bases; nucleotides outside the gene matches: 18. CDR3 sequence (DNA): TGTGCCAGCAGCGGGCCATCACGTGAAGAAGGGGGCCTTGGCTACACCTTC. Translated, it gives CASSGPSREEGGLGYTF.

This chain joins TRBV29-1 and TRBJ2-1; the match to TRBD2 covers 7 bases. With 4 bases clipped from V and 1 base from J, the junction kept 4 bases outside the gene matches. Germline V gene sequence: CDR1 SQVTM, CDR2 ANQGSEA. The CDR3 contains 14 residues. CDR3 nucleotide sequence: TGCAGCGTTGGCGGGAGAGGTTCCTACAATGAGCAGTTCTTC. Its translation is CSVGGRGSYNEQFF.

The CDR3 DNA is TGCGCCAGCAGCCCCGGACTAGCGGGGAGTCAGGCTTGGGAGCAGTACTTC. Protein product: CASSPGLAGSQAWEQYF. The chain couples TRBV4-3 to TRBJ2-7; 12 positions match TRBD2. The V and J ends lost 4 bases and 7 bases, in that order; junction bases with no gene match: 14. The V gene's germline CDR1 is LGHNA and CDR2 YSLEER. The CDR3 runs 17 residues.

The genes are TRBV7-2 and TRBJ2-5; D may be TRBD2 (6 bases). The germline V gene has CDR1 SGHTA and CDR2 FQGNSA. The CDR3 sequence is 13 residues long. V lost 3 bases and J lost 4, with 9 bases in between. Here the CDR3 DNA reads TGTGCCAGCAGCTTTGTGGGGGGAGAGACCCAGTACTTC. This gives the protein CASSFVGGETQYF.

The chain combines TRBV27 with TRBJ2-2; 8 nucleotides align to TRBD1. This CDR3 region has 16 residues. The junction had 8 bases not matched to a gene; V was cut back by 6 bases and J by 2 bases. Per the germline V gene, CDR1 is MNHEY and CDR2 is SMNVEV (reference sequence). CDR3 bases: TGTGCCAGCAGACCCGGACAGGGAGTAAACACCGGGGAGCTGTTTTTT. Translated, it gives CASRPGQGVNTGELFF.

CDR3 nucleotides: TGTGCCTGGACCCCTGGGCCTGGGAACACTGAAGCTTTCTTT. Translated, it gives CAWTPGPGNTEAFF. The chain uses TRBV30 and TRBJ1-1; D gene uncertain. The CDR3 runs 14 residues. Germline V gene lookup returns CDR1 GTSNPN and CDR2 SVGIG (reference sequence). The germline V and J ends were trimmed by 4 bases and 1 base, with 13 bases remaining between them.

This clone was seen just once. This rearrangement joins TRBV30 to TRBJ1-6; D uncertain. V lost 1 base to trimming and J lost 13 bases, with 8 bases between them. CDR1 is GTSNPN and CDR2 is SVGIG in the germline V gene (reference sequence). CDR3 size: 11 residues. CDR3 residues: CAWSDSSPLHF. The DNA for the CDR3 is TGTGCCTGGAGTGACAGTTCCCCCCTCCACTTT.